Listed below are T cell receptor beta chains from one sample, sequenced in a study of cytomegalovirus exposure and HLA in healthy donors. Assay: immunoSEQ multiplex PCR; the TCRdb copy retains only in-frame clones and omits some. The data show about 160,000 clones, 85% to 90% seen once. The specimen sequenced was PBMCs. The receptors here all came from a man aged 18 to 30 in good health and CMV-seropositive. Each CDR3 is given with its conserved first and last residue. The D gene is left open where the match is weak. For some rows the clone size is stated as once, few or many, or as a class when expanded; others skip it.

v_gene: TRBV27; j_gene: TRBJ2-3; abundance: -; d_gene: -; CDR3aa: CASSPRTSSTDTQYF; CDR3nt: TGTGCCAGCAGTCCACGGACATCCAGCACAGATACGCAGTATTTT
v_gene: TRBV11-2; j_gene: TRBJ2-1; abundance: -; d_gene: -; CDR3aa: CASSWALRGYNEQFF; CDR3nt: TGTGCCAGCAGCTGGGCCCTTAGGGGTTACAATGAGCAGTTCTTC
v_gene: TRBV25-1; j_gene: TRBJ1-4; abundance: -; d_gene: TRBD1; CDR3aa: CASSPMGTVRNEKLFF; CDR3nt: TGTGCCAGCAGTCCCATGGGGACAGTACGGAATGAAAAACTGTTTTTT
v_gene: TRBV9; j_gene: TRBJ2-2; abundance: -; d_gene: TRBD2; CDR3aa: CASSVLSGRNTGELFF; CDR3nt: TGTGCCAGCAGCGTTTTAAGCGGGAGAAACACCGGGGAGCTGTTTTTT
v_gene: TRBV18; j_gene: TRBJ2-2; abundance: once; d_gene: TRBD1; CDR3aa: CASSPRGQPTGELFF; CDR3nt: TGTGCCAGCTCACCACGGGGACAGCCAACCGGGGAGCTGTTTTTT
v_gene: TRBV27; j_gene: TRBJ2-7; abundance: -; d_gene: -; CDR3aa: CASSLSRVDSYEQYF; CDR3nt: TGTGCCAGCAGTTTATCCCGGGTGGACTCCTACGAGCAGTACTTC
v_gene: TRBV29-1; j_gene: TRBJ2-3; abundance: -; d_gene: -; CDR3aa: CSVEAGVDTQYF; CDR3nt: TGCAGCGTTGAGGCAGGGGTAGATACGCAGTATTTT
v_gene: TRBV30; j_gene: TRBJ2-1; abundance: -; d_gene: -; CDR3aa: CAWSPTPNEQFF; CDR3nt: TGTGCCTGGAGTCCGACACCCAATGAGCAGTTCTTC
v_gene: TRBV11-3; j_gene: TRBJ2-3; abundance: -; d_gene: TRBD1; CDR3aa: CASSFSHRGLLDTQYF; CDR3nt: TGTGCCAGCAGCTTTAGCCACAGGGGGCTTTTAGATACGCAGTATTTT
v_gene: TRBV5-1; j_gene: TRBJ2-7; abundance: -; d_gene: TRBD2; CDR3aa: CASSPGTSGEQYF; CDR3nt: TGCGCCAGCAGCCCAGGGACTAGCGGAGAGCAGTACTTC
v_gene: TRBV11-2; j_gene: TRBJ2-5; abundance: -; d_gene: -; CDR3aa: CASSFGGETQYF; CDR3nt: TGTGCCAGCAGCTTCGGGGGAGAGACCCAGTACTTC
v_gene: TRBV6-1; j_gene: TRBJ1-3; abundance: -; d_gene: -; CDR3aa: CASKTGSAGNTIYF; CDR3nt: TGTGCCAGCAAGACGGGAAGCGCTGGAAACACCATATATTTT
v_gene: TRBV28; j_gene: TRBJ2-7; abundance: -; d_gene: -; CDR3aa: CASSRSEQSYYEQYF; CDR3nt: TGTGCCAGCAGCCGAAGTGAACAGAGTTACTACGAGCAGTACTTC
v_gene: TRBV6-6; j_gene: TRBJ1-1; abundance: -; d_gene: -; CDR3aa: CASSYRGGDTEAFF; CDR3nt: TGTGCCAGCAGTTACCGAGGGGGTGACACTGAAGCTTTCTTT
v_gene: TRBV11-2; j_gene: TRBJ1-2; abundance: -; d_gene: TRBD1; CDR3aa: CASSFQTGGGNGYTF; CDR3nt: TGTGCCAGCAGCTTTCAGACAGGGGGCGGTAATGGCTACACCTTC
v_gene: TRBV27; j_gene: TRBJ2-5; abundance: -; d_gene: -; CDR3aa: CASSLREWETQYF; CDR3nt: TGTGCCAGCAGCCTCAGGGAATGGGAGACCCAGTACTTC
v_gene: TRBV6-1; j_gene: TRBJ1-5; abundance: -; d_gene: -; CDR3aa: CASSQGGNQPQHF; CDR3nt: TGTGCCAGCTCTCAAGGGGGAAATCAGCCCCAGCATTTT
v_gene: TRBV28; j_gene: TRBJ2-1; abundance: -; d_gene: TRBD1; CDR3aa: CASSLGQYSYNEQFF; CDR3nt: TGTGCCAGCAGTTTGGGACAGTACTCCTACAATGAGCAGTTCTTC
v_gene: TRBV21-1; j_gene: TRBJ1-5; abundance: -; d_gene: -; CDR3aa: CASSRQGASNQPQHF; CDR3nt: TGTGCCAGCAGCAGACAGGGGGCGAGCAATCAGCCCCAGCATTTT
v_gene: TRBV4-1; j_gene: TRBJ2-1; abundance: -; d_gene: -; CDR3aa: CASSQVDLGLYSYNEQFF; CDR3nt: TGCGCCAGCAGCCAAGTCGACTTGGGTCTTTATAGTTACAATGAGCAGTTCTTC
v_gene: TRBV2; j_gene: TRBJ1-1; abundance: once; d_gene: -; CDR3aa: CASSDRGLGEAFF; CDR3nt: TGTGCCAGCTCGGACCGGGGGTTGGGGGAAGCTTTCTTT
v_gene: TRBV7-9; j_gene: TRBJ2-1; abundance: -; d_gene: TRBD2; CDR3aa: CASSPTSGIEYNEQFF; CDR3nt: TGTGCCAGCAGCCCGACTAGCGGCATCGAGTACAATGAGCAGTTCTTC
v_gene: TRBV27; j_gene: TRBJ2-1; abundance: few; d_gene: -; CDR3aa: CASSSYRASQGNEQFF; CDR3nt: TGTGCCAGCAGTTCATACAGGGCTTCCCAAGGCAATGAGCAGTTCTTC
v_gene: TRBV25-1; j_gene: TRBJ1-3; abundance: -; d_gene: TRBD1; CDR3aa: CATLGQGGDTIYF; CDR3nt: TGTGCGACACTGGGACAGGGAGGAGACACCATATATTTT
v_gene: TRBV6-5; j_gene: TRBJ2-3; abundance: -; d_gene: -; CDR3aa: CASSSGDTQYF; CDR3nt: TGTGCCAGCAGTTCGGGGGATACGCAGTATTTT
v_gene: TRBV5-1; j_gene: TRBJ2-7; abundance: -; d_gene: TRBD2; CDR3aa: CASSLAGGGPYEQYF; CDR3nt: TGCGCCAGCAGCTTGGCGGGGGGAGGACCCTACGAGCAGTACTTC
v_gene: TRBV7-9; j_gene: TRBJ2-3; abundance: -; d_gene: -; CDR3aa: CASSWTAGGQYF; CDR3nt: TGTGCCAGCAGCTGGACAGCCGGTGGGCAGTATTTT
v_gene: TRBV4-1; j_gene: TRBJ1-4; abundance: few; d_gene: -; CDR3aa: CASSRATNEKLFF; CDR3nt: TGCGCCAGCAGCCGCGCAACTAATGAAAAACTGTTTTTT
v_gene: TRBV7-6; j_gene: TRBJ2-2; abundance: -; d_gene: TRBD1; CDR3aa: CASSLVDQQGAGTGELFF; CDR3nt: TGTGCCAGCAGCTTAGTCGATCAACAGGGGGCGGGGACCGGGGAGCTGTTTTTT
v_gene: TRBV29-1; j_gene: TRBJ2-1; abundance: once; d_gene: -; CDR3aa: CSVESVVNEQFF; CDR3nt: TGCAGCGTTGAATCCGTAGTGAATGAGCAGTTCTTC
v_gene: TRBV6-6; j_gene: TRBJ1-2; abundance: -; d_gene: TRBD1; CDR3aa: CASRRPSGGRGYTF; CDR3nt: TGTGCCAGCAGGCGACCTTCAGGGGGCCGTGGCTACACCTTC
v_gene: TRBV5-1; j_gene: TRBJ2-7; abundance: -; d_gene: -; CDR3aa: CASSLGVGISYEQYF; CDR3nt: TGCGCCAGCAGCTTGGGAGTCGGGATCTCCTACGAGCAGTACTTC
v_gene: TRBV19; j_gene: TRBJ2-2; abundance: -; d_gene: TRBD2; CDR3aa: CASRSGGRVRTGELFF; CDR3nt: TGTGCCAGTAGGTCGGGCGGGAGGGTGCGCACCGGGGAGCTGTTTTTT
v_gene: TRBV5-6; j_gene: TRBJ2-3; abundance: -; d_gene: TRBD2; CDR3aa: CASSLRLAGVVADTQYF; CDR3nt: TGTGCCAGCAGCTTGCGGCTAGCGGGAGTGGTCGCAGATACGCAGTATTTT
v_gene: TRBV4-2; j_gene: TRBJ2-3; abundance: -; d_gene: TRBD2; CDR3aa: CASSQDPRGRHGDTQYF; CDR3nt: TGTGCCAGCAGCCAAGACCCTCGCGGGAGGCATGGAGATACGCAGTATTTT
v_gene: TRBV25-1; j_gene: TRBJ2-6; abundance: -; d_gene: -; CDR3aa: CASSPMTRKGRANVLTF; CDR3nt: TGTGCCAGCAGTCCAATGACACGTAAAGGAAGGGCCAACGTCCTGACTTTC
v_gene: TRBV5-4; j_gene: TRBJ2-5; abundance: -; d_gene: -; CDR3aa: CASGFSGLQETQYF; CDR3nt: TGTGCCAGCGGCTTTTCTGGGCTCCAAGAGACCCAGTACTTC
v_gene: TRBV6-8; j_gene: TRBJ2-6; abundance: -; d_gene: -; CDR3aa: CASRVLGGIPSSGANVLTF; CDR3nt: TGTGCCAGCAGGGTGCTCGGGGGAATTCCTTCCTCTGGGGCCAACGTCCTGACTTTC
v_gene: TRBV7-9; j_gene: TRBJ1-1; abundance: -; d_gene: TRBD1; CDR3aa: CASSLLGLKTGMNTEAFF; CDR3nt: TGTGCCAGCAGCTTATTGGGCCTAAAGACAGGGATGAACACTGAAGCTTTCTTT
v_gene: TRBV28; j_gene: TRBJ1-1; abundance: -; d_gene: TRBD1; CDR3aa: CASNPADRKNTEAFF; CDR3nt: TGTGCCAGCAACCCCGCGGACAGGAAGAACACTGAAGCTTTCTTT
v_gene: TRBV29-1; j_gene: TRBJ2-1; abundance: -; d_gene: -; CDR3aa: CSVESYRDYISNEQFF; CDR3nt: TGCAGCGTCGAAAGCTACAGGGACTATATCTCCAATGAGCAGTTCTTC
v_gene: TRBV30; j_gene: TRBJ2-7; abundance: -; d_gene: TRBD2; CDR3aa: CAWSVGPGVAGGGEQYF; CDR3nt: TGTGCCTGGAGTGTAGGACCAGGGGTAGCGGGAGGGGGAGAGCAGTACTTC
v_gene: TRBV4-2; j_gene: TRBJ2-2; abundance: -; d_gene: TRBD2; CDR3aa: CASSHTSGSSSGELFF; CDR3nt: TGTGCCAGCAGCCATACTAGCGGGAGTAGTAGCGGGGAGCTGTTTTTT
v_gene: TRBV28; j_gene: TRBJ1-2; abundance: -; d_gene: -; CDR3aa: CASSSRNTGTGYTF; CDR3nt: TGTGCCAGCAGTTCACGAAATACAGGGACCGGCTACACCTTC
v_gene: TRBV27; j_gene: TRBJ2-7; abundance: -; d_gene: -; CDR3aa: CASSLTGSSSYEQYF; CDR3nt: TGTGCCAGCAGTTTGACAGGAAGTAGCTCCTACGAGCAGTACTTC
v_gene: TRBV6-6; j_gene: TRBJ2-7; abundance: -; d_gene: TRBD2; CDR3aa: CASSSVGGESYEQYF; CDR3nt: TGTGCCAGCAGTTCCGTCGGGGGGGAGTCCTACGAGCAGTACTTC
v_gene: TRBV7-9; j_gene: TRBJ2-7; abundance: -; d_gene: TRBD2; CDR3aa: CASSSGLAGGWDEQYF; CDR3nt: TGTGCCAGCAGCTCGGGACTAGCGGGAGGTTGGGACGAGCAGTACTTC
v_gene: TRBV6-5; j_gene: TRBJ2-3; abundance: -; d_gene: -; CDR3aa: CASSYTREPRGDTQYF; CDR3nt: TGTGCCAGCAGTTACACACGGGAACCCCGGGGAGATACGCAGTATTTT
v_gene: TRBV11-2; j_gene: TRBJ2-5; abundance: few; d_gene: TRBD2; CDR3aa: CASSLGASGRSQYF; CDR3nt: TGTGCCAGCAGCTTAGGGGCTAGCGGGAGATCCCAGTACTTC
v_gene: TRBV4-2; j_gene: TRBJ2-1; abundance: once; d_gene: TRBD2; CDR3aa: CASSQVGTINEQFF; CDR3nt: TGTGCCAGCAGCCAAGTAGGGACTATCAATGAGCAGTTCTTC
v_gene: TRBV18; j_gene: TRBJ1-2; abundance: few; d_gene: TRBD1; CDR3aa: CASSTGTGSGYTF; CDR3nt: TGTGCCAGCTCAACGGGGACAGGGAGTGGCTACACCTTC